This TCR beta chain was recorded in a study of cytomegalovirus exposure and HLA in healthy donors. Study findings and constraints: It was 150 to 200 TCR beta chains that were listed as cytomegalovirus-associated. Confirmation in vitro established that three CMV-associated chains were specific for CMV antigens. Accounts indicate the classifier identified cytomegalovirus status with strong specificity and sensitivity.

The CDR3 is made up of 13 amino acids. Trimming left V 7 bases short and J 1 base short, with 8 bases between. Germline CDR1 and CDR2: WSHSY and SAAADI. This clone has just one count. As yet, its antigen is unknown. Repertoires were generated with immunoSEQ multiplex PCR, while TCRdb's copy carries only in-frame clones and drops some. The sample records roughly 270,000 clones, approximately 90% being singletons. The clonotype originates from a woman aged 18-29 years in good health and CMV-seronegative. The chain carries TRBV10-2 and TRBJ1-5; no clear D. Sequenced input: PBMCs. The CDR3 DNA sequence: TGCGCCAGCATGGAGTTCAGCAATCAGCCCCAGCATTTT. It yields the protein CASMEFSNQPQHF.